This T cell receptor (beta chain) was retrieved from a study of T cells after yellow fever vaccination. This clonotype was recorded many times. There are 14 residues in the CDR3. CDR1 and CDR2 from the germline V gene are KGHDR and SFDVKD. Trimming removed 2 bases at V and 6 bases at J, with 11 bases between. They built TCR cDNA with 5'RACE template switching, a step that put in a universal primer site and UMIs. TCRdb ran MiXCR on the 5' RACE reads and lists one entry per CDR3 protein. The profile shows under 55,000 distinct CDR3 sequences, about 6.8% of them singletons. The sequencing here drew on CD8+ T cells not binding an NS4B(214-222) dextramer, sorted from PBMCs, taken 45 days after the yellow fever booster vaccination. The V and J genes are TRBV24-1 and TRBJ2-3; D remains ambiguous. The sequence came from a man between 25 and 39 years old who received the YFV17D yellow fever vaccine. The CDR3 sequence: CATSDWGTPDTQYF. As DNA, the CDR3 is TGTGCCACCAGTGATTGGGGTACTCCGGATACGCAGTATTTT.